Below are 15 T cell receptor beta chains sequenced from a single sample in a study of shared clonotypes between healthy human individuals. The assay was immunoSEQ multiplex PCR, and TCRdb's table has in-frame clones only and misses some. The sample has 450,000 to 650,000 clones, about 80% seen once; the top ten hold 9.5% to 15%. Sequencing input: PBMCs. All receptors derive from a woman aged 40 to 49 in good health. Some clones in this sample may be carry-over from other donors' samples.

The chain couples TRBV2 to TRBJ2-3; D perhaps matches TRBD2 (6 bases). Per the germline V gene, CDR1 is SNHLY and CDR2 is FYNNEI. The CDR3 spans 13 residues. Trimming left V 4 bases short and J 4 bases short, with 9 bases between. CDR3 region: CASSGDFSDTQYF. The CDR3 DNA sequence: TGTGCCAGCAGTGGGGACTTCTCAGATACGCAGTATTTT.

The V call is TRBV7-2, the J call TRBJ2-1, with 12 bases fitting TRBD2. The CDR3 extends over 18 amino acids. The V gene's germline CDR1 is SGHTA and CDR2 FQGNSA. J gave up 5 bases and V 4 bases, and 12 bases lay outside the gene matches. The CDR3 DNA reads TGTGCCAGCAGCTCTTGGCTAGCGGGAGGGCCTGGGGACAATGAGCAGTTCTTC. Translating it yields CASSSWLAGGPGDNEQFF. The variable domain in full, completed from reference TRBV7-2 and TRBJ2-1, reads GAGVSQSPSNKVTEKGKDVELRCDPISGHTALYWYRQSLGQGLEFLIYFQGNSAPDKSGLPSDRFSAERTGGSVSTLTIQRTQQEDSAVYLCASSSWLAGGPGDNEQFFGPGTRLTVL.

The genes are TRBV2 and TRBJ1-6; D gene uncertain. Germline CDR1 reads SNHLY; CDR2 reads FYNNEI. With 7 bases removed from V and 10 bases from J, the gap between germline ends came to 14 bases. The CDR3 totals 13 residues. For the CDR3, the DNA is TGTGCCAGCACCGAAGGTTGGGCCTCACCCCTCCACTTT. Translation gives CASTEGWASPLHF.

The table lists this clone with a few counts. The rearrangement uses TRBV5-4 and TRBJ2-3; D call uncertain. The V gene's germline CDR1 is SGHNT and CDR2 YYREEE (reference sequence). This CDR3 region has 14 residues. V lost 0 bases to trimming and J lost 3 bases, with 8 bases between them. The CDR3 sequence: CASSLGVGTDTQYF. Written as DNA, the CDR3 is TGTGCCAGCAGCTTGGGGGTAGGAACAGATACGCAGTATTTT.

To note about this clone: This may stem from a read error, because a much larger clone lies one nucleotide away. The chain links TRBV10-3 to TRBJ2-3, with 8 bases fitting TRBD2. Germline lookup yields CDR1 ENHRY and CDR2 SYGVKD. This CDR3 is built from 17 residues. V was clipped by 5 bases and J by 5 bases; unmatched bases: 15. The CDR3 here is CAISHSLTSGVEDTQYF. The CDR3 nucleotides read TGTGCCATCAGTCACTCACTCACTAGCGGCGTGGAAGATACGCAGTATTTT.

Points on this clone: Other DNA sequences from this sample encode an identical CDR3 as well. The rearrangement uses TRBV18 and TRBJ2-7; D not resolved. Between the trimmed V and J ends, which lost 3 bases and 1 base, there was a span of 7 bases. Germline CDR1 KGHSH, CDR2 LQKENI. This CDR3 has 13 residues. CDR3 region: CASSPPGSYEQYF. The CDR3 nucleotides read TGTGCCAGCTCACCCCCAGGTTCCTACGAGCAGTACTTC.

The genes are TRBV29-1 and TRBJ2-5, with D hard to call. This CDR3 contains 12 residues. Trimming left V 7 bases short and J 3 bases short, with 12 bases between. Per the germline V gene, CDR1 is SQVTM and CDR2 is ANQGSEA. Here the CDR3 reads CSAIGIEETQYF. In DNA, the CDR3 is TGCAGCGCCATAGGGATAGAAGAGACCCAGTACTTC. Based on the CDR3 plus reference TRBV29-1 and TRBJ2-5, the full variable domain is SAVISQKPSRDICQRGTSLTIQCQVDSQVTMMFWYRQQPGQSLTLIATANQGSEATYESGFVIDKFPISRPNLTFSTLTVSNMSPEDSSIYLCSAIGIEETQYFGPGTRLLVL.

To note about this clone: One end of the junction is discordant with germline, which a read error may explain. The rearrangement uses TRBV30 and TRBJ2-7; possible D gene TRBD2, 5 bases. This CDR3 spans 15 amino acids. CDR1 and CDR2 (germline): GTSNPN, SVGIG (reference sequence). DNA of the CDR3: TGTGCTTGGAGTGGTCAGGTGGGAGTTGCCTACGAGCAGTACTTC. Protein product: CAWSGQVGVAYEQYF.

The chain has TRBV4-1 and TRBJ2-1; D remains unclear. Trimming pared 1 base from V and 5 bases from J, leaving 18 bases between. CDR1 MGHRA and CDR2 YSYEKL come from the germline V gene. The CDR3 sequence is 17 residues long. The CDR3 loop is CASSQAEFMVTHNEQFF. Written as DNA, the CDR3 is TGCGCCAGCAGCCAAGCCGAATTTATGGTAACCCACAATGAGCAGTTCTTC.

The chain employs TRBV5-1 and TRBJ2-7, with D possibly matching TRBD2 (6 bases). Germline V CDR1 and CDR2: SGHRS, YFSETQ. There are 15 residues in the CDR3. V was cut by 1 base and J by 2 bases, with 13 bases left in between. CDR3 bases: TGCGCCAGCAGCTTGATTGGAGGGGCAACCTACGAGCAGTACTTC. Translation: CASSLIGGATYEQYF. The full variable domain, in which reference TRBV5-1 and TRBJ2-7 provide the parts outside the CDR3, is KAGVTQTPRYLIKTRGQQVTLSCSPISGHRSVSWYQQTPGQGLQFLFEYFSETQRNKGNFPGRFSGRQFSNSRSEMNVSTLELGDSALYLCASSLIGGATYEQYFGPGTRLTVT.

The genes are TRBV30 and TRBJ2-2; TRBD2 matches at 11 bases. Germline CDR1 reads GTSNPN; CDR2 reads SVGIG (reference sequence). The ends lost 5 bases at V and 4 bases at J; junction bases unmatched: 0. There are 13 residues in the CDR3. CDR3 in amino acids: CAWGLAGTGELFF. The CDR3 DNA reads TGTGCCTGGGGACTAGCGGGCACCGGGGAGCTGTTTTTT.

The chain has TRBV5-1 and TRBJ2-7; 11 bases agree with TRBD2. CDR1 is SGHRS and CDR2 is YFSETQ in the germline V gene. Trimming cost V 0 bases and J 6 bases; bases outside gene matches: 5. The CDR3 runs 15 residues. CDR3 bases: TGCGCCAGCAGCTTGGTACTAGCGGGAGCTAGCGAGCAGTACTTC. Its protein is CASSLVLAGASEQYF. The full variable domain, with the rest looked up from reference TRBV5-1 and TRBJ2-7, is KAGVTQTPRYLIKTRGQQVTLSCSPISGHRSVSWYQQTPGQGLQFLFEYFSETQRNKGNFPGRFSGRQFSNSRSEMNVSTLELGDSALYLCASSLVLAGASEQYFGPGTRLTVT.

The V call is TRBV7-8, the J call TRBJ2-7, with D tentatively TRBD1 (6 bases). V was cut by 4 bases and J by 4 bases, with 17 bases left in between. The CDR3 has 15 residues. Germline V gene sequence: CDR1 SGHVS, CDR2 FQNEAQ. This CDR3 reads CASSSHPDSLYEQYF. The CDR3, as DNA: TGTGCCAGCAGCTCACACCCGGACAGCTTATACGAGCAGTACTTC.

The chain has TRBV28 and TRBJ1-2; TRBD1 matches at 12 bases. Germline loops: CDR1 MDHEN, CDR2 SYDVKM. Trimming at V came to 5 bases and at J to 4 bases, leaving 14 bases not matched to a gene. The CDR3 contains 18 residues. CDR3 loop: CASSPISRDRGRIYGYTF. The CDR3 nucleotides are TGTGCCAGCAGTCCTATCTCCCGGGACAGGGGGCGAATCTATGGCTACACCTTC.

The V and J genes are TRBV5-6 and TRBJ2-3; D uncertain. Per the germline V gene, CDR1 is SGHDT and CDR2 is YYEEEE. Trimming took off 0 bases at V and 4 bases at J, with 6 bases between the two ends. The CDR3 is made up of 13 amino acids. Here the CDR3 DNA reads TGTGCCAGCAGCTTGGTCAGCGCAGATACGCAGTATTTT. Translated: CASSLVSADTQYF.